The clone carrying this TCR beta chain came up a few times. This sample was included in a study of naive and memory T cell subsets. Four PCR rounds used nested alpha and beta constant region primers plus the SP2 primer. One entry per CDR3 protein results from TCRdb running MiXCR on the 5' RACE reads. This sample has roughly 56,000 distinct CDR3 sequences; 5.5% to 8.5% occur once, and the top ten carry around 9.6%. A UMI-containing oligonucleotide was joined by 3' ligation to the TCR cDNA template. The receptor's source is a male donor in good health.

CDR3 sequence (DNA): TGCGCCAGCAGCCTAAATACGAACACTGAAGCTTTCTTT. Its protein product is CASSLNTNTEAFF. This chain uses TRBV5-1 with TRBJ1-1; D ambiguous. Germline V gene sequence: CDR1 SGHRS, CDR2 YFSETQ. This CDR3 contains 13 residues. V gave up 4 bases and J gave up 1 base, with 8 bases separating them.